These 8 T cell receptor beta chains originate from one sample sequenced in a study of CD8 T cells in Susac syndrome. When the RNA was reverse transcribed, random hexamers were used with an input of 0.5 to 1 ug. TCRdb reprocessed the immunoSEQ multiplex PCR reads with MiXCR, giving one entry per CDR3 protein. The repertoire holds roughly 110,000 distinct CDR3 sequences, with roughly 95% as singletons. The sequenced sample consisted of CD8+ T cells from PBMCs. The receptors come from a human donor with Susac syndrome.

This clonotype was recorded once. The rearrangement uses TRBV19 and TRBJ2-2; 8 nucleotides align to TRBD1. The germline CDR1 and CDR2 sequences are LNHDA and SQIVND (reference sequence). Losses at the gene ends were 6 bases for V and 6 bases for J; bases not matched to a gene: 12. CDR3 length equals 16 residues. The CDR3 DNA sequence: TGTGCCAGTAGCACCCCAGGGGGCTCCCGAGCCGGGGAGCTGTTTTTT. Protein sequence: CASSTPGGSRAGELFF.

CDR3 amino acids: CASSSHDRSNQPQHF. CDR3 bases: TGTGCCAGCAGCTCACACGACCGTAGCAATCAGCCCCAGCATTTT. The rearrangement links TRBV9 to TRBJ1-5; unclear D gene. With 4 bases removed from V and 0 bases from J, the gap between germline ends came to 11 bases. Germline V gene sequence: CDR1 SGDLS, CDR2 YYNGEE. This CDR3 is built from 15 residues.

In this sample, this clonotype turned up once. The V gene is TRBV3-1, the J gene TRBJ2-1, with TRBD2 matching 8 bases. The germline V gene encodes CDR1 LGHDT and CDR2 YNNKEL (reference sequence). The CDR3 covers 17 residues. The J segment lost 4 bases and the V segment lost 0 bases, leaving 8 bases of the junction unmatched. In nucleotides, the CDR3 is TGTGCCAGCAGCCAAGATTGGGGGGCTAGCGGGTACAATGAGCAGTTCTTC. Its translation is CASSQDWGASGYNEQFF.

The CDR3 DNA is TGCAGTGCTCCCGGTGCTAATGAGCAGTTCTTC. Protein sequence: CSAPGANEQFF. V usage is TRBV20-1 and J usage is TRBJ2-1; no clear D. V shed 5 bases and J shed 7 bases, with 9 bases lying between them. The CDR3 runs to 11 residues. Germline assignment: CDR1 DFQATT and CDR2 SNEGSKA (reference sequence).

V and J are TRBV20-1 and TRBJ2-3; 7 bases agree with TRBD1. This CDR3 comprises 15 residues. V lost 4 bases and J lost 2; bases outside the gene matches: 9. Germline V CDR1 and CDR2: DFQATT, SNEGSKA (reference sequence). The CDR3 DNA sequence: TGCAGTGCTACCACAGGGGCAACCCTCACAGATACGCAGTATTTT. Translating gives CSATTGATLTDTQYF.

This chain joins TRBV13 and TRBJ2-5; D is possibly TRBD1 or TRBD2 (6 bases each). The V gene's germline CDR1 is PRHDT and CDR2 FYEKMQ (reference sequence). This CDR3 has 13 residues. Trimming removed 5 bases at V and 7 bases at J, with 14 bases between. The CDR3 bases are TGTGCCAGCAGCCTGAGCGAGGGGGGGACCCAGTACTTC. Translated, it gives CASSLSEGGTQYF.

The chain is built from TRBV9 and TRBJ1-1, with a possible D match to TRBD1 (6 bases). V lost 6 bases to trimming and J lost 2 bases, with 20 bases between them. CDR1 is SGDLS, CDR2 YYNGEE, per germline. This CDR3 is built from 16 residues. This chain's CDR3 is CASNPDGNRANTEAFF. The CDR3 DNA is TGTGCCAGCAACCCAGACGGGAACAGGGCTAACACTGAAGCTTTCTTT.

This chain joins TRBV12-3 or TRBV12-4 and TRBJ2-7; D not certain. V lost 4 bases and J 3 bases, leaving 7 bases between the germline ends. CDR3 length: 12 residues. CDR3 bases: TGTGCCAGCAGTTCCGCGGACTACGAGCAGTACTTC. It codes for CASSSADYEQYF.